This paragraph covers one T cell receptor (beta chain) sequence. The antigen is undetermined. Germline loops: CDR1 KGHSH, CDR2 LQKENI. V lost 3 bases and J 0 bases, leaving 5 bases between the germline ends. CDR3 length: 13 residues. Some clones are missing from TCRdb's copy, which holds only in-frame ones; the method was immunoSEQ multiplex PCR. The sample lists about 560,000 clones; around 77% were seen once. The sample originates from a study of shared clonotypes between healthy human individuals. Some 92 million PBMCs per unsorted sample were used for genomic DNA. Whole-study results and caveats: Investigators collected only blood, and repertoires in tissues likely differ. The donor pool, a small one, limited the genetic and exposure-history diversity represented. Clonotype sharing among the donors was expected to vary with sequencing depth.

The sequenced sample consisted of PBMCs. The chain links TRBV18 to TRBJ1-1, with D unclear. This TCR was recovered from a woman aged 40 to 55 in good health. Some clones in this sample may be carry-over from other donors' samples. CDR3: CASSPEMNTEAFF. CDR3 DNA: TGTGCCAGCTCACCCGAGATGAACACTGAAGCTTTCTTT.